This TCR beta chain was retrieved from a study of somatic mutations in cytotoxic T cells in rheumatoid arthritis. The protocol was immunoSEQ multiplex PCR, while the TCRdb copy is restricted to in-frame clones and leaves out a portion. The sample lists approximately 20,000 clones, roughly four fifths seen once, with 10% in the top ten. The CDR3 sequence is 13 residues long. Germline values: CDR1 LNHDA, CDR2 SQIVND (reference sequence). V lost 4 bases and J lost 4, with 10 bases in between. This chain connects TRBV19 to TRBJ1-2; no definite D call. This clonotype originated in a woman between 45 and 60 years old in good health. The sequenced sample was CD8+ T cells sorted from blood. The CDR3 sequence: CASSTRTSYGYTF. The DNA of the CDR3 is TGTGCCAGTAGTACCCGAACCTCCTATGGCTACACCTTC. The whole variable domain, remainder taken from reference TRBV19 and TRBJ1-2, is DGGITQSPKYLFRKEGQNVTLSCEQNLNHDAMYWYRQDPGQGLRLIYYSQIVNDFQKGDIAEGYSVSREKKESFPLTVTSAQKNPTAFYLCASSTRTSYGYTFGSGTRLTVV.